One and the same sample provided the 20 T cell receptor beta chains below, sequenced in a study of CD8 T cells in ankylosing spondylitis (dated by TCRdb to 2016 to 2017). Summary of the overall study and its limitations: A TCR beta motif made up of several highly homologous amino acid variants appeared to be characteristic of blood from ankylosing spondylitis patients.

For these receptors, no antigen is known. The library was prepared using 5' RACE. The sequencer was an Illumina HiSeq 2500. TCRdb trimmed public reads at Q25 via fastp, called clones via MiXCR and kept in-frame beta chains. Rows are combined by CDR3 protein, so each entry shows the most common genes and DNA. Across this sample there are 200,000 to 250,000 distinct CDR3 sequences, with 6% to 8% seen only once. The ten most abundant clones make up approximately 15% of the sample. The sequencing input was blood, either unsorted or a sorted T cell fraction (not recorded which). Receptor source: a male donor with ankylosing spondylitis.

The chain has TRBV5-1 and TRBJ2-5; D is unclear. This CDR3 region has 14 residues. The germline V and J ends were trimmed by 0 bases and 5 bases, with 11 bases remaining between them. Germline-derived CDR1 and CDR2 are SGHRS and YFSETQ. This CDR3 is CASSLVGFKETQYF. The DNA of the CDR3 is TGCGCCAGCAGCTTGGTCGGATTCAAGGAGACCCAGTACTTC.

This clonotype was counted many times. The V and J genes are TRBV10-3 and TRBJ1-2; no clear D. V was clipped by 4 bases and J by 2 bases, with 11 bases between them. CDR1 ENHRY and CDR2 SYGVKD come from the germline V gene. CDR3 size: 14 residues. The CDR3 coding sequence is TGTGCCATCAGTGGACTCGACCCGAACTATGGCTACACCTTC. Encoded protein: CAISGLDPNYGYTF.

This clonotype was detected ten times or more. The V call is TRBV15, the J call TRBJ2-7; D is possibly TRBD1 (5 bases). CDR1 LNHNV and CDR2 YYDKDF come from the germline V gene (reference sequence). V was shortened by 8 bases and J by 2 bases, with 13 bases between the two germline ends. This CDR3 is 13 amino acids long. For the CDR3, the DNA is TGTGCCACCGCGGTCGACAGAGCCTACGAGCAGTACTTC. Translation gives CATAVDRAYEQYF. Drawing the rest from reference TRBV15 and TRBJ2-7, the complete variable domain is DAMVIQNPRYQVTQFGKPVTLSCSQTLNHNVMYWYQQKSSQAPKLLFHYYDKDFNNEADTPDNFQSRRPNTSFCFLDIRSPGLGDTAMYLCATAVDRAYEQYFGPGTRLTVT.

Ten or more counts support this clonotype. This chain connects TRBV7-9 to TRBJ2-1; TRBD2 matches at 9 bases. Losses at the gene ends were 4 bases for V and 5 bases for J; bases not matched to a gene: 3. The CDR3 length is 14 residues. In germline, CDR1 is SEHNR, CDR2 FQNEAQ (reference sequence). The CDR3 here is CASSSSGAHNEQFF. CDR3 DNA sequence: TGTGCCAGCAGCTCTAGCGGGGCTCACAATGAGCAGTTCTTC.

This clonotype appeared many times. The chain carries TRBV3-1 and TRBJ2-2, with D uncertain. CDR3 length: 17 residues. Trimming took 4 bases from V and 6 from J, leaving 21 bases between them. The germline V gene encodes CDR1 LGHDT and CDR2 YNNKEL (reference sequence). This CDR3 reads CASSPPLGQAQAGELFF. The CDR3 DNA sequence: TGTGCCAGCAGCCCCCCTCTGGGCCAGGCCCAGGCCGGGGAGCTGTTTTTT.

This clonotype was recorded at least ten times. J is TRBJ2-3 and V is TRBV4-3; D gene unclear. From germline, CDR1 is LGHNA and CDR2 YSLEER. CDR3 size: 14 residues. The V gene lost 1 base and the J gene lost 1 base, with 6 bases spanning the gap. The CDR3: CASSQGTGTDTQYF. CDR3 sequence (DNA): TGCGCCAGCAGCCAAGGTACTGGCACAGATACGCAGTATTTT.

This clonotype showed up many times. J is TRBJ1-1 and V is TRBV7-9; D gene ambiguous. The CDR3 is 14 residues long. Trimming left V 5 bases short and J 6 bases short, with 16 bases between. Germline CDR1 is SEHNR and CDR2 is FQNEAQ (reference sequence). This chain's CDR3 is CASSPTTGSPEAFF. The CDR3 region has the DNA TGTGCCAGCAGCCCAACGACGGGGAGCCCTGAAGCTTTCTTT.

This clonotype came up many times. The chain employs TRBV11-1 and TRBJ2-1, with D possibly called TRBD1 or TRBD2 (5 bases each). V was pared by 4 bases and J by 11 bases, with 15 bases between. The CDR3 covers 13 residues. Germline assignment: CDR1 SGHAT and CDR2 FQDESV (reference sequence). CDR3 nucleotide sequence: TGTGCCAGCAGCTCCGGGACGACACTCCAGCAGTTCTTC. Its translation: CASSSGTTLQQFF.

There are many counts of this clonotype. V usage is TRBV7-9 and J usage is TRBJ1-2, with D hard to call. The CDR3 spans 13 residues. Trimming cost V 3 bases and J 0 bases, with 5 bases left between them. CDR1 is SEHNR and CDR2 is FQNEAQ in the germline V gene (reference sequence). CDR3 DNA: TGTGCCAGCAGCTTCCTCACTAACTATGGCTACACCTTC. As protein: CASSFLTNYGYTF.

The chain links TRBV7-9 to TRBJ2-7; D unclear. The CDR3 runs to 15 residues. Between the trimmed V and J ends, which lost 2 bases and 1 base, there was a span of 12 bases. From germline, CDR1 is SEHNR and CDR2 FQNEAQ (reference sequence). In DNA form, the CDR3 reads TGTGCCAGCAGCTTATTGGGCCGACGGTCCTACGAGCAGTACTTC. Translation: CASSLLGRRSYEQYF.

This sequence joins TRBV24-1 and TRBJ2-2; D is unresolved. The germline V gene has CDR1 KGHDR and CDR2 SFDVKD. The V end was cut by 0 bases, the J end by 7 bases, with 8 bases between. The CDR3 totals 14 residues. CDR3 DNA: TGTGCCACCAGTGATTTGCTCGGCGGCGGGGAGCTGTTTTTT. It encodes CATSDLLGGGELFF.

Many counts were recorded for this clonotype. The rearrangement links TRBV10-3 to TRBJ2-1, with no clear D. The CDR3 is made up of 16 amino acids. Trimming took off 0 bases at V and 2 bases at J, with 11 bases between the two ends. Germline-derived CDR1 and CDR2 are ENHRY and SYGVKD. The CDR3 DNA follows: TGTGCCATCAGTGAGTCGATGTCGGGTCCCTACAATGAGCAGTTCTTC. Its translation: CAISESMSGPYNEQFF.

This chain uses TRBV7-2 with TRBJ2-3; tentative D call: TRBD1 (5 bases). CDR1 is SGHTA and CDR2 is FQGNSA in the germline V gene. The CDR3 contains 13 residues. The V and J ends lost 5 bases and 1 base respectively, with 7 bases between them. CDR3 DNA: TGTGCCAGCAGCATGGGGCGCACAGATACGCAGTATTTT. Protein: CASSMGRTDTQYF.

In its sample, this clonotype was seen many times. V gene TRBV28 combines with J gene TRBJ2-7; 7 nucleotides agree with TRBD2. CDR3 size: 14 residues. Germline V CDR1 and CDR2: MDHEN, SYDVKM. J lost 2 bases, V lost 6 bases, and 7 bases had no gene match. The CDR3 reads CASRPSSGPYEQYF. The DNA for the CDR3 is TGTGCCAGCAGGCCCTCTAGCGGTCCCTACGAGCAGTACTTC.

This clonotype was detected ten times or more. This chain connects TRBV27 to TRBJ2-3; TRBD2 matches at 7 bases. Germline trimming cut 4 bases from V and 5 bases from J; bases unmatched to any gene: 6. Germline assignment: CDR1 MNHEY and CDR2 SMNVEV (reference sequence). The CDR3 sequence is 14 residues long. In DNA form, the CDR3 reads TGTGCCAGCAGTTCCGGACTAGAGGTAGATACGCAGTATTTT. Its translation: CASSSGLEVDTQYF.

The chain is built from TRBV13 and TRBJ2-1; D uncertain. The V gene lost 4 bases and the J gene lost 9 bases, with 13 bases spanning the gap. This CDR3 comprises 13 residues. In germline, CDR1 is PRHDT, CDR2 FYEKMQ (reference sequence). This CDR3 is CASSSRRPSEQFF. The CDR3 DNA reads TGTGCCAGCAGCTCCCGTCGCCCCAGTGAGCAGTTCTTC.

Ten or more counts support this clonotype. CDR3 in amino acids: CASSETGFEKLFF. CDR3 DNA: TGTGCCAGCAGTGAAACGGGTTTTGAAAAACTGTTTTTT. The chain couples TRBV2 to TRBJ1-4; D gene uncertain. V was cut by 2 bases and J by 7 bases, with 8 bases left in between. Looked up from germline, CDR1 is SNHLY and CDR2 is FYNNEI. The CDR3 loop spans 13 amino acids.

In its sample, this clonotype was seen many times. This chain connects TRBV7-9 to TRBJ2-2; D gene ambiguous. CDR1 SEHNR and CDR2 FQNEAQ come from the germline V gene (reference sequence). The CDR3 consists of 11 residues. Between the trimmed V and J ends, which lost 9 bases and 4 bases, there was a span of 6 bases. The CDR3 sequence is CASIGTGELFF. DNA of the CDR3: TGTGCCAGTATTGGCACCGGGGAGCTGTTTTTT.

This clonotype was recorded at least ten times. The chain carries TRBV28 and TRBJ1-5; TRBD1 matches at 7 bases. The ends lost 5 bases at V and 0 bases at J; junction bases unmatched: 4. The V gene's germline CDR1 is MDHEN and CDR2 SYDVKM. The CDR3 loop spans 15 amino acids. The CDR3 DNA sequence: TGTGCCAGCAGTCGGGGACAGCTTAGCAATCAGCCCCAGCATTTT. Translating it yields CASSRGQLSNQPQHF. Variable domain in full (rest from reference TRBV28 and TRBJ1-5): DVKVTQSSRYLVKRTGEKVFLECVQDMDHENMFWYRQDPGLGLRLIYFSYDVKMKEKGDIPEGYSVSREKKERFSLILESASTNQTSMYLCASSRGQLSNQPQHFGDGTRLSIL.

This clonotype was seen repeatedly, ten times or more. The J gene is TRBJ2-1, the V gene TRBV28, with D unclear. V was trimmed by 6 bases and J by 10 bases, leaving 16 bases between them. The CDR3 totals 13 residues. CDR1 and CDR2 from the germline V gene are MDHEN and SYDVKM. CDR3 residues: CASSVVSGWEQFF. The CDR3 region has the DNA TGTGCCAGCAGCGTGGTTAGTGGGTGGGAGCAGTTCTTC.